What follows are 22 T cell receptor beta chains derived from one specimen sequenced in a study of shared clonotypes between healthy human individuals. The method was immunoSEQ multiplex PCR; TCRdb's version includes in-frame clones alone and lacks a portion of them. The table shows about 2 million clones, with roughly 94% occurring only once. What was sequenced was naive CD4+ T cells sorted from blood. Subset denoted: CD45RA+ positively selected. The receptor source for this set is a man between 18 and 29 years old in good health.

V and J are TRBV13 and TRBJ1-6; D ambiguous. Per germline, CDR1 PRHDT and CDR2 FYEKMQ (reference sequence). Trimming removed 1 base from V and 10 bases from J, with 8 bases in between. The CDR3 is 13 amino acids. In DNA, the CDR3 is TGTGCCAGCAGCTTAGAACAAGGGTCACCCCTCCACTTT. This codes for CASSLEQGSPLHF.

The chain carries TRBV7-8 and TRBJ1-1, with D uncertain. V dropped 2 bases and J dropped 0 bases, with 10 bases sitting between them. The length of the CDR3 is 15 residues. Germline-derived CDR1 and CDR2 are SGHVS and FQNEAQ. CDR3 coding DNA: TGTGCCAGCAGCTTAATAGGTGACATGAACACTGAAGCTTTCTTT. This gives the protein CASSLIGDMNTEAFF.

The chain combines TRBV11-2 with TRBJ2-7; D is possibly TRBD2 (6 bases). Deletions cut 3 bases from V and 6 bases from J, with 9 bases between. Germline CDR1 reads SGHAT; CDR2 reads FQNNGV. The CDR3 consists of 12 residues. The CDR3 region is CASSFPGGEQYF. The CDR3 DNA reads as TGTGCCAGCAGCTTCCCCGGGGGCGAGCAGTACTTC.

The chain uses TRBV30 and TRBJ2-7, with D hard to call. V was trimmed by 2 bases and J by 4 bases, leaving 6 bases between them. The CDR3 has 11 residues. Germline V gene sequence: CDR1 GTSNPN, CDR2 SVGIG (reference sequence). The CDR3 sequence is CAWSHQYEQYF. The CDR3 DNA follows: TGTGCCTGGAGTCACCAGTACGAGCAGTACTTC.

The chain joins TRBV7-2 to TRBJ2-1; a possible D gene is TRBD2 (6 bases). Germline V gives CDR1 SGHTA, CDR2 FQGNSA. CDR3 size: 13 residues. Trimming pared 6 bases from V and 7 bases from J, leaving 13 bases between. The CDR3 sequence is CASSQRLVNEQFF. CDR3 bases: TGTGCCAGCAGTCAAAGACTAGTTAATGAGCAGTTCTTC.

This chain joins TRBV18 and TRBJ2-1; no clear D. The CDR3 has 15 residues. The V end was cut by 0 bases, the J end by 2 bases, with 8 bases between. Germline loops: CDR1 KGHSH, CDR2 LQKENI. In DNA, the CDR3 is TGTGCCAGCTCACCACCCAGGATTGCCTACAATGAGCAGTTCTTC. This gives the protein CASSPPRIAYNEQFF.

V usage is TRBV30 and J usage is TRBJ1-3; D remains unclear. V gave up 5 bases and J gave up 0 bases, with 14 bases separating them. Per germline, CDR1 GTSNPN and CDR2 SVGIG (reference sequence). The CDR3 totals 15 residues. The CDR3 loop is CAWGLGGSSGNTIYF. As DNA, the CDR3 is TGTGCCTGGGGTTTAGGTGGAAGCTCTGGAAACACCATATATTTT.

V and J are TRBV5-4 and TRBJ1-6; D not certain. Trimming removed 5 bases from V and 0 bases from J, with 9 bases in between. Germline CDR1 and CDR2: SGHNT and YYREEE (reference sequence). This CDR3 spans 15 amino acids. CDR3 DNA sequence: TGTGCCAGCAGTTCAAGTACCTCCTATAATTCACCCCTCCACTTT. Protein: CASSSSTSYNSPLHF.

The chain is built from TRBV5-1 and TRBJ2-5; D is uncertain. V lost 1 base and J 5 bases, leaving 12 bases between the germline ends. Looked up from germline, CDR1 is SGHRS and CDR2 is YFSETQ. CDR3 length: 14 amino acids. The CDR3 bases are TGCGCCAGCAGCTTGTTTGGGGATCAGGAGACCCAGTACTTC. This codes for CASSLFGDQETQYF.

CDR3 nucleotides: TGTGCCAGCAGTTCTGGACAGACGTATAATTCACCCCTCCACTTT. Encoded protein: CASSSGQTYNSPLHF. J is TRBJ1-6 and V is TRBV28; the D gene is possibly TRBD1 (6 bases). The CDR3 runs 15 residues. The germline gives CDR1 MDHEN, CDR2 SYDVKM. Trimming took off 4 bases at V and 4 bases at J, with 11 bases between the two ends.

The chain has TRBV2 and TRBJ1-2, with D perhaps TRBD1 (6 bases). The CDR3 totals 15 residues. The germline V gene has CDR1 SNHLY and CDR2 FYNNEI. Trimming pared 4 bases from V and 1 base from J, leaving 13 bases between. The DNA of the CDR3 is TGTGCCAGCAGTGCGACAGGTCTTCTTAACTATGGCTACACCTTC. Its protein is CASSATGLLNYGYTF.

This sequence joins TRBV30 and TRBJ2-4; 7 bases fit TRBD1. Germline CDR1 reads GTSNPN; CDR2 reads SVGIG (reference sequence). CDR3 length equals 13 residues. V was clipped by 5 bases and J by 8 bases; unmatched bases: 9. CDR3 amino acids: CAWGAGGSDIQYF. The CDR3 nucleotides read TGTGCCTGGGGAGCAGGGGGATCGGACATTCAGTACTTC.

The chain employs TRBV15 and TRBJ1-4; D ambiguous. This CDR3 spans 13 amino acids. The germline V and J ends were trimmed by 4 bases and 3 bases, with 6 bases remaining between them. Germline V gene lookup returns CDR1 LNHNV and CDR2 YYDKDF (reference sequence). As DNA, the CDR3 is TGTGCCACCAGCATTACGGCTAATGAAAAACTGTTTTTT. Amino acid sequence: CATSITANEKLFF.

This chain joins TRBV5-1 and TRBJ1-2; D might be TRBD1 (5 bases). This CDR3 contains 17 residues. Germline CDR1 SGHRS, CDR2 YFSETQ. Trimming stripped 0 bases from V and 2 bases from J, with 17 bases between. The CDR3 protein is CASSLGPSGGGNYGYTF. The CDR3 coding sequence is TGCGCCAGCAGCTTGGGGCCCTCAGGTGGGGGAAACTATGGCTACACCTTC.

The rearrangement joins TRBV11-3 to TRBJ2-1, with 7 positions matching TRBD2. Trimming at V came to 6 bases and at J to 0 bases, leaving 8 bases not matched to a gene. This CDR3 region has 16 residues. In germline, CDR1 is SGHNT, CDR2 YENEEA. Here the CDR3 DNA reads TGTGCCAGCAGTAAGCGTGGCGGGAGCTCCTACAATGAGCAGTTCTTC. The encoded protein is CASSKRGGSSYNEQFF.

With respect to this clone: Other DNA sequences of this sample code for an identical CDR3. This rearrangement joins TRBV18 to TRBJ2-3, with TRBD2 matching over 9 bases. Looked up from germline, CDR1 is KGHSH and CDR2 is LQKENI. V lost 3 bases and J lost 3; bases outside the gene matches: 4. The CDR3 totals 15 residues. The CDR3 DNA reads as TGTGCCAGCTCACCGGGACTAGCTTCAACAGATACGCAGTATTTT. The encoded protein is CASSPGLASTDTQYF. The full variable domain, with the rest looked up from reference TRBV18 and TRBJ2-3, is NAGVMQNPRHLVRRRGQEARLRCSPMKGHSHVYWYRQLPEEGLKFMVYLQKENIIDESGMPKERFSAEFPKEGPSILRIQQVVRGDSAAYFCASSPGLASTDTQYFGPGTRLTVL.

The V and J genes are TRBV28 and TRBJ2-7; D remains ambiguous. Germline V gene lookup returns CDR1 MDHEN and CDR2 SYDVKM. V dropped 5 bases and J dropped 0 bases, with 11 bases sitting between them. The CDR3 covers 14 residues. The CDR3 loop reads CASSPMGDSYEQYF. The CDR3 DNA sequence: TGTGCCAGCAGTCCAATGGGCGACTCCTACGAGCAGTACTTC.

This clone showed up just once. The V gene is TRBV7-2, the J gene TRBJ2-7; possibly TRBD1 or TRBD2 for D (6 bases each). The CDR3 is 15 amino acids. Germline values: CDR1 SGHTA, CDR2 FQGNSA. V was pared by 3 bases and J by 2 bases, with 14 bases between. CDR3 in amino acids: CASSLGGGGTYEQYF. The CDR3, as DNA: TGTGCCAGCAGCTTGGGGGGCGGAGGGACCTACGAGCAGTACTTC.

The chain is built from TRBV10-2 and TRBJ2-5; maybe TRBD2 (7 bases). Germline CDR1 is WSHSY and CDR2 is SAAADI. The CDR3 length is 14 residues. Deletions cut 2 bases from V and 7 bases from J, with 14 bases between. CDR3 residues: CASSEGGGVRTQYF. DNA of the CDR3: TGCGCCAGCAGTGAGGGGGGGGGCGTTAGGACCCAGTACTTC.

The chain joins TRBV6-6 to TRBJ2-7; D unresolved. Per the germline V gene, CDR1 is MNHNY and CDR2 is SVGAGI (reference sequence). Trimming stripped 2 bases from V and 3 bases from J, with 8 bases between. The CDR3 loop spans 13 amino acids. The CDR3 nucleotides read TGTGCCAGCAGTTACAAAACAGACTACGAGCAGTACTTC. It encodes CASSYKTDYEQYF.

The chain has TRBV4-1 and TRBJ1-1; D remains ambiguous. Per germline, CDR1 MGHRA and CDR2 YSYEKL. CDR3 length equals 13 residues. V lost 3 bases and J 3 bases, leaving 8 bases between the germline ends. CDR3 bases: TGCGCCAGCAGCCAGGAACGGGACACTGAAGCTTTCTTT. Translated: CASSQERDTEAFF.

The V and J genes are TRBV7-2 and TRBJ2-7; 9 bases fit TRBD2. Losses at the gene ends were 5 bases for V and 5 bases for J; bases not matched to a gene: 13. Per the germline V gene, CDR1 is SGHTA and CDR2 is FQGNSA. The CDR3 runs to 16 residues. The CDR3 protein is CASSPHSASGVDEQYF. The CDR3 DNA sequence: TGTGCCAGCAGCCCCCATTCCGCTAGCGGGGTGGACGAGCAGTACTTC. The variable domain in full, completed from reference TRBV7-2 and TRBJ2-7, reads GAGVSQSPSNKVTEKGKDVELRCDPISGHTALYWYRQSLGQGLEFLIYFQGNSAPDKSGLPSDRFSAERTGGSVSTLTIQRTQQEDSAVYLCASSPHSASGVDEQYFGPGTRLTVT.